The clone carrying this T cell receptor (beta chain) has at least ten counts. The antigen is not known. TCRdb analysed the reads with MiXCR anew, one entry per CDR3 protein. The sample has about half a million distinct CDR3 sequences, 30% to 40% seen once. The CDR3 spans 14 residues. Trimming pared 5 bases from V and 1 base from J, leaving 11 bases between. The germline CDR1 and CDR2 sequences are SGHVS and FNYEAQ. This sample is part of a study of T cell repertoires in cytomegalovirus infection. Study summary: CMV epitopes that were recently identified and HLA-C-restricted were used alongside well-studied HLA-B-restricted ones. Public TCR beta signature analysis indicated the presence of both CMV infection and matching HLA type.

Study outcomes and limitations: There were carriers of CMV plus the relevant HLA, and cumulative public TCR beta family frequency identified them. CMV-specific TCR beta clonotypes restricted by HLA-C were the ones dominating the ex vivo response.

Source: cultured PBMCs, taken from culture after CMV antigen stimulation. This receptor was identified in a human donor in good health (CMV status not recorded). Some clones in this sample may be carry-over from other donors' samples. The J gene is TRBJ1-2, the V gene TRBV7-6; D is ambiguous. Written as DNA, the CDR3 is TGTGCCAGCAGCAAGATACAGATTAACTATGGCTACACCTTC. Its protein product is CASSKIQINYGYTF.